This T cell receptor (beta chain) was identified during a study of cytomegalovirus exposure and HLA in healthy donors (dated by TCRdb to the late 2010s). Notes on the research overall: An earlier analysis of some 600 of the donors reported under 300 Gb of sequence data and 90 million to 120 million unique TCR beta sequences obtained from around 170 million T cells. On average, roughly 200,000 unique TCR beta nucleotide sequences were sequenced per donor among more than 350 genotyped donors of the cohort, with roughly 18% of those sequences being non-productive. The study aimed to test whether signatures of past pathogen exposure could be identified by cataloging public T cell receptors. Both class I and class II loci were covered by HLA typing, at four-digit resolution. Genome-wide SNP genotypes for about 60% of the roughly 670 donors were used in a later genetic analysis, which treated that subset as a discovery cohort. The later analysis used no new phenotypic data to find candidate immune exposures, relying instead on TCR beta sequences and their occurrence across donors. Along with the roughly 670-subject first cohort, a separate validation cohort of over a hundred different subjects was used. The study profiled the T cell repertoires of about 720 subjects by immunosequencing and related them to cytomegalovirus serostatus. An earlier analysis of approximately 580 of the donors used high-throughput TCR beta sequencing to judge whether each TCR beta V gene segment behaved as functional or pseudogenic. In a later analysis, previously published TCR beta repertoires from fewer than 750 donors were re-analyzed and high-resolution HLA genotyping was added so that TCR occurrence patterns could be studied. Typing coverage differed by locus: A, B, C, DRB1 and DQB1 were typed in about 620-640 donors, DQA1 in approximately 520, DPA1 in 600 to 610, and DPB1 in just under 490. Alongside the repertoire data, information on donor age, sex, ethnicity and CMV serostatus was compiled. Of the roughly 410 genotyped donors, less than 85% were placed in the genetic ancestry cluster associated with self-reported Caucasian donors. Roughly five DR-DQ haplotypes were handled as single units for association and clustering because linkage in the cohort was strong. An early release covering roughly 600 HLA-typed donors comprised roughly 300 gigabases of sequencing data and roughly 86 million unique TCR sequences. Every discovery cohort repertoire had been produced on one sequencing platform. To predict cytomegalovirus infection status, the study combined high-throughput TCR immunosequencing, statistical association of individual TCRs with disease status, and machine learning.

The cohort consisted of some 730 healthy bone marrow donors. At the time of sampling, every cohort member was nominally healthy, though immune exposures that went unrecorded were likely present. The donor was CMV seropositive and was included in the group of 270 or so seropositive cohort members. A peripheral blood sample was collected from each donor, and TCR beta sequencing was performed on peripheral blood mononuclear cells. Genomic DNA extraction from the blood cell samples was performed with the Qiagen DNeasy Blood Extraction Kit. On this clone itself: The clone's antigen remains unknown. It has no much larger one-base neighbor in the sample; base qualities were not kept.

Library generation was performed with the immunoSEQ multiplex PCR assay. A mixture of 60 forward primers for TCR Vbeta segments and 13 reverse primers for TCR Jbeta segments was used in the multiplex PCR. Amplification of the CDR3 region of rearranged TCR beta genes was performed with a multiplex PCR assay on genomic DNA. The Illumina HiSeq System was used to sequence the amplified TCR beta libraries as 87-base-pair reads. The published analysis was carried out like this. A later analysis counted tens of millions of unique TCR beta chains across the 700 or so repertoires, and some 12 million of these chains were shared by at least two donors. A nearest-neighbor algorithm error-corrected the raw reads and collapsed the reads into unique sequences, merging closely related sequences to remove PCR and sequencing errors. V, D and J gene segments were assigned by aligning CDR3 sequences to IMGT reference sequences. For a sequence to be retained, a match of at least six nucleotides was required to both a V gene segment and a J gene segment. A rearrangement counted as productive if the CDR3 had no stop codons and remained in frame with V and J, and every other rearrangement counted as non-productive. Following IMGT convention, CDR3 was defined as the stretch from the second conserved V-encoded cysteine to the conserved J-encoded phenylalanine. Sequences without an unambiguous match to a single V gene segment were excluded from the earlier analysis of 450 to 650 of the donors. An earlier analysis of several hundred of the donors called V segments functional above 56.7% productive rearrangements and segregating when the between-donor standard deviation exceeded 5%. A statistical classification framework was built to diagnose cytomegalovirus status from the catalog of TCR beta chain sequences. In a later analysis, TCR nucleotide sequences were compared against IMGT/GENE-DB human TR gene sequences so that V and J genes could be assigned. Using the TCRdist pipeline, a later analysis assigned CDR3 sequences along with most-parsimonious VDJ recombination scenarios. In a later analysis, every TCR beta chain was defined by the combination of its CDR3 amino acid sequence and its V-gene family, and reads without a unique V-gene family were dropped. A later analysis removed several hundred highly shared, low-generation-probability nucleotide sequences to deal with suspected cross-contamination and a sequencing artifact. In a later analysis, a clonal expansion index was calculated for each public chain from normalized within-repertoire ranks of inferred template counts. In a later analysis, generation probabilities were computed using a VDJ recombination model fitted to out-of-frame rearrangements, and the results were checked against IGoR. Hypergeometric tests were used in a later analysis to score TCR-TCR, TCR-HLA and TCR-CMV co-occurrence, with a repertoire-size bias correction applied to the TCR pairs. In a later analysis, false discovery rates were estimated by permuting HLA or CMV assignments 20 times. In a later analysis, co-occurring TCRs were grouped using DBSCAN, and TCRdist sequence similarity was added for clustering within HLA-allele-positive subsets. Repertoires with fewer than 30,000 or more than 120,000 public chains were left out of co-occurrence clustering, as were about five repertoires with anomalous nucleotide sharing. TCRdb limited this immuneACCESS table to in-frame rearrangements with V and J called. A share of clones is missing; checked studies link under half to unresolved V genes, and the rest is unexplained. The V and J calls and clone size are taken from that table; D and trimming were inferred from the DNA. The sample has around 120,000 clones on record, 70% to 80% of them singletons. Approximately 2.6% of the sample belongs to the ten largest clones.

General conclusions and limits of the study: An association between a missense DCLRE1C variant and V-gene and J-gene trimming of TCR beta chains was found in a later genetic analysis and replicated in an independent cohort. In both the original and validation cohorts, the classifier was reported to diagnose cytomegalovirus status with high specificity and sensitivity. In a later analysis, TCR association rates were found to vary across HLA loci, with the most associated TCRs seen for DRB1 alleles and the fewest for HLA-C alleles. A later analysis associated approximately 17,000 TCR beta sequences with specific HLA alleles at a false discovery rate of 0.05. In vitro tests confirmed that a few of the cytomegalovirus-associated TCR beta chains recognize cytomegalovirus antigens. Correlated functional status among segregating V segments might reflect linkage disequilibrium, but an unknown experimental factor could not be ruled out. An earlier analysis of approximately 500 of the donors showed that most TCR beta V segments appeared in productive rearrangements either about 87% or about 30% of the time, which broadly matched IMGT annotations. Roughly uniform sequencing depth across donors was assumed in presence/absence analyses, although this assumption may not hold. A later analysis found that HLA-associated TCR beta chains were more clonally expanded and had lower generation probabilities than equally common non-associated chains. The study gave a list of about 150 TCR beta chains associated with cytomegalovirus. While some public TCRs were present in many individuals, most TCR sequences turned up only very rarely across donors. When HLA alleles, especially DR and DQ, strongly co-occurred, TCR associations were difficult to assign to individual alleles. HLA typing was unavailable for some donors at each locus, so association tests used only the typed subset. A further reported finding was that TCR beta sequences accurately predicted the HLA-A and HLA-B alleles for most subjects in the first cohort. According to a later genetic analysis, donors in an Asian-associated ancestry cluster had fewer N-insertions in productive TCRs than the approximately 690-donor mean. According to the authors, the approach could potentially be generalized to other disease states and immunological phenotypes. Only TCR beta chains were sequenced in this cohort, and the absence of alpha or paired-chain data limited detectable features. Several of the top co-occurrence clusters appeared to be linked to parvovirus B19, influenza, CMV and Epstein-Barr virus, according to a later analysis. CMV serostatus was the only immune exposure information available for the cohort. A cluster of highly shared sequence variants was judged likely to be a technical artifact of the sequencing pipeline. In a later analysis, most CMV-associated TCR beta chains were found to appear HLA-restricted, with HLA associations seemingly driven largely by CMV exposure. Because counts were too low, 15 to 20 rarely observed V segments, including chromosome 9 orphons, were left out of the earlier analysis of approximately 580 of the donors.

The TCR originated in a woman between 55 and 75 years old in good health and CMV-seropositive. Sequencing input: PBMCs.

Read as DNA, the sequence is TGTGCCAGCAGCGTCAGGGAAGTGAGGACTGAAGCTTTCTTT. This codes for CASSVREVRTEAFF. The V and J genes are TRBV9 and TRBJ1-1; the D gene is perhaps TRBD1, on 5 matching bases. From a lookup of the germline V gene, CDR1 and CDR2 are SGDLS and YYNGEE. The V and J ends are trimmed by 2 bases and 5 bases, leaving 13 bases between them. The CDR3, from cysteine to phenylalanine, totals 14 residues. Only the CDR3 portion is preserved as DNA: 42 bases, with reading frame beginning at the first base.